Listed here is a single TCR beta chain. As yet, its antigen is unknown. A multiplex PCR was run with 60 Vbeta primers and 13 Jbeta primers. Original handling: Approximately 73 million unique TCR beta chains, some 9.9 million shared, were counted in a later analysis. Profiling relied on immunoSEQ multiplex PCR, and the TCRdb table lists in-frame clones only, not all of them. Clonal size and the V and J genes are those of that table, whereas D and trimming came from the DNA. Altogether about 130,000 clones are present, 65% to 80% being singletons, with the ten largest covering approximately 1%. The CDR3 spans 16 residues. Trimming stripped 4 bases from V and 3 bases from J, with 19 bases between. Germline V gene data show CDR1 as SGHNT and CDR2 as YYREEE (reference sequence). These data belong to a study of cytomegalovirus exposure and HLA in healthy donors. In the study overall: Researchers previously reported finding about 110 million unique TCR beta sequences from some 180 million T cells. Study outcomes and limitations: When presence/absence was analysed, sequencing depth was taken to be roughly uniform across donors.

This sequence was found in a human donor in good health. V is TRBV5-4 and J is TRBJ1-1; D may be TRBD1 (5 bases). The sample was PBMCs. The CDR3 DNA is TGTGCCAGCAGCGGAATCCAGGGAGGATCGTACACTGAAGCTTTCTTT. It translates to CASSGIQGGSYTEAFF.